This TCR beta chain is from a study of shared clonotypes between healthy human individuals. The CDR3 is 14 residues long. CDR1 and CDR2 (germline): SGHTA, FQGTGA. V was pared by 3 bases and J by 9 bases, with 15 bases between. Naive CD8 populations comprised CD45RO-negative cells positively selected for CCR7, excluding terminally differentiated effector memory CD45RA+ cells. This table comes from immunoSEQ multiplex PCR, and its TCRdb copy is limited to in-frame clones, with some not included. In the table there are under 1 million clones, 90% to 98% of which are singletons. The V gene is TRBV7-3, the J gene TRBJ2-1, with D possibly TRBD2 on 6 matching bases. Sample: naive CD8+ T cells sorted from blood. The sequence was obtained from a man aged 25-40 years in good health. The CDR3 DNA is TGTGCCAGCAGCTTGGACGGGAGTGAGGGTGAGCAGTTCTTC. Residues: CASSLDGSEGEQFF.